The 15 T cell receptor beta chains given below trace back to one sample, sequenced in a study of naive and memory T cell subsets. Both TRBC1 and TRBC2 were covered by a beta constant-region primer of two equimolar oligonucleotides. A single record per CDR3 protein comes from TCRdb applying MiXCR to the UMI-ligation and nested PCR reads. Here the sample spans some 83,000 distinct CDR3 sequences, 10% to 15% being singletons. The sample taken for sequencing was central memory CD4+ T cells from blood. Receptors originate from a human donor in good health.

This clonotype was detected many times. The chain combines TRBV10-3 with TRBJ2-1; TRBD2 matches 10 bases. V gave up 0 bases and J gave up 6 bases; unmatched junction bases: 8. The CDR3 is made up of 17 amino acids. CDR1 and CDR2 (germline): ENHRY, SYGVKD. As DNA, the CDR3 is TGTGCCATCAGTGAGTCGTCGGGGAGCGGGAGGGCCAATGAGCAGTTCTTC. It specifies CAISESSGSGRANEQFF.

This clonotype showed up just a few times. The chain is built from TRBV21-1 and TRBJ1-1; TRBD1, the table's D call, lacks a check against the DNA. TRBV21-1 is assigned pseudogene status. CDR3 size: 18 residues. The CDR3 DNA reads as TGTGCCAGGGACCTACCACTGACGGAATCCTGGGAGAACACTGAAGCTTTCTTT. Translated: CARDLPLTESWENTEAFF.

This chain joins TRBV6-2 or TRBV6-3 and TRBJ2-5, with 10 bases identical to TRBD1. The V and J ends lost 5 bases and 4 bases, in that order; junction bases with no gene match: 7. The length of the CDR3 is 15 residues. In germline, CDR1 is MNHEY, CDR2 SVGEGT. The CDR3 DNA sequence: TGTGCCAGCAGTCGGGGACAGGGGTCTTTAGAGACCCAGTACTTC. Encoded protein: CASSRGQGSLETQYF.

The V and J genes are TRBV7-2 and TRBJ2-5; D is uncertain. Trimming cost V 1 base and J 2 bases, with 14 bases left between them. Germline V gives CDR1 SGHTA, CDR2 FQGNSA. The CDR3 has 16 residues. The CDR3 nucleotides read TGTGCCAGCAGCTTAGGTCACACAATGTCACAAGAGACCCAGTACTTC. It yields the protein CASSLGHTMSQETQYF.

In this sample, this clonotype turned up a few times. The V and J genes are TRBV29-1 and TRBJ2-5, with 7 bases lining up with TRBD2. Trimming removed 4 bases from V and 5 bases from J; junction bases left unmatched: 10. The CDR3 runs 14 residues. Germline-derived CDR1 and CDR2 are SQVTM and ANQGSEA. This CDR3 reads CSVGADRGVETQYF. In nucleotides, the CDR3 is TGCAGCGTTGGAGCGGACCGGGGGGTGGAGACCCAGTACTTC.

V is TRBV7-3 and J is TRBJ2-2; 11 nucleotides line up with TRBD2. Germline CDR1 SGHTA, CDR2 FQGTGA. CDR3 length: 15 residues. Germline trimming cut 1 base from V and 6 bases from J; bases unmatched to any gene: 1. The CDR3 DNA sequence: TGTGCCAGCAGCTTAATACTAGCGGGAGCCGGGGAGCTGTTTTTT. The encoded protein is CASSLILAGAGELFF. Together with reference TRBV7-3 and TRBJ2-2, the CDR3 gives the full variable domain: GAGVSQTPSNKVTEKGKYVELRCDPISGHTALYWYRQSLGQGPEFLIYFQGTGAADDSGLPNDRFFAVRPEGSVSTLKIQRTERGDSAVYLCASSLILAGAGELFFGEGSRLTVL.

This clonotype was counted between two and nine times. The chain couples TRBV29-1 to TRBJ2-6; no definite D call. This CDR3 comprises 13 residues. Trimming shortened V by 6 bases and J by 2 bases, and 8 bases separated the two germline ends. Germline CDR1 and CDR2: SQVTM and ANQGSEA. Here the CDR3 reads CSVPLAGANVLTF. The CDR3 nucleotides read TGCAGCGTCCCCCTCGCTGGGGCCAACGTCCTGACTTTC.

The V gene is TRBV10-3, the J gene TRBJ2-7; 8 bases map to TRBD1. V was clipped by 3 bases and J by 7 bases; unmatched bases: 8. Per the germline V gene, CDR1 is ENHRY and CDR2 is SYGVKD. CDR3 length equals 14 residues. CDR3 amino acids: CAISDQGAATEQYF. Written as DNA, the CDR3 is TGTGCCATCAGTGACCAGGGGGCGGCCACAGAGCAGTACTTC.

V usage is TRBV28 and J usage is TRBJ2-5; D remains ambiguous. The CDR3 is 14 residues long. Germline lookup yields CDR1 MDHEN and CDR2 SYDVKM. Trimming took 2 bases from V and 1 from J, leaving 8 bases between them. Here the CDR3 reads CASSLALPQETQYF. Written as DNA, the CDR3 is TGTGCCAGCAGTTTAGCACTACCCCAAGAGACCCAGTACTTC.

This clonotype was recorded at least ten times. The V gene is TRBV9, the J gene TRBJ2-3, with D possibly TRBD2 on 6 matching bases. CDR3 length: 15 amino acids. Germline V lookup: CDR1 SGDLS, CDR2 YYNGEE. The V gene lost 0 bases and the J gene lost 0 bases, with 8 bases spanning the gap. CDR3 coding DNA: TGTGCCAGCAGCGTAGGGGCGGGAAGCACAGATACGCAGTATTTT. This translates into CASSVGAGSTDTQYF.

The genes are TRBV11-2 and TRBJ2-2; 7 positions agree with TRBD1. The CDR3 is made up of 15 amino acids. Germline V CDR1 and CDR2: SGHAT, FQNNGV. Germline trimming cut 5 bases from V and 4 bases from J; bases unmatched to any gene: 7. CDR3 nucleotides: TGTGCCAGCAGCACCTACAGGGGTGGCACCGGGGAGCTGTTTTTT. Translated, it gives CASSTYRGGTGELFF.

This chain links TRBV7-2 with TRBJ2-7; TRBD2 is a possible D gene (6 bases). Germline CDR1 is SGHTA and CDR2 is FQGNSA. With 1 base removed from V and 2 bases from J, the gap between germline ends came to 15 bases. This CDR3 has 16 residues. The chain's CDR3 is CASSLDSGTAAYEQYF. The DNA for the CDR3 is TGTGCCAGCAGCTTAGACTCCGGGACTGCAGCCTACGAGCAGTACTTC.

The sample holds a few counts of this clonotype. The genes are TRBV10-3 and TRBJ2-3; D gene uncertain. CDR3 length: 13 residues. Per germline, CDR1 ENHRY and CDR2 SYGVKD. Trimming removed 4 bases from V and 5 bases from J, with 10 bases in between. The CDR3 DNA is TGTGCCATCAGTGCTGACCCACGAGATACGCAGTATTTT. Translating it yields CAISADPRDTQYF.

The gene calls are TRBV10-3 and TRBJ2-3, with TRBD2 matching over 12 bases. Per the germline V gene, CDR1 is ENHRY and CDR2 is SYGVKD. V lost 7 bases, J lost 3 bases, and 2 bases stayed unmatched. CDR3 length: 14 residues. The CDR3 sequence is CAITSGRETDTQYF. The DNA for the CDR3 is TGTGCCATCACTAGCGGGAGGGAAACAGATACGCAGTATTTT.

This clonotype was detected ten times or more. The chain has TRBV12-5 and TRBJ2-1; 9 bases are a match to TRBD2. Germline loops: CDR1 LGHNT, CDR2 FRNRAP. After removal of 0 bases from V and 8 bases from J, the junction contained 8 bases not matched to a gene. The CDR3 contains 16 residues. In nucleotides, the CDR3 is TGTGCTAGTGGTTTGGTAGTAGGTAGCGGGAGCTATGAGCAGTTCTTC. Its protein is CASGLVVGSGSYEQFF.